What follows are 5 T cell receptor beta chains derived from one specimen sequenced in a study of cytomegalovirus exposure and HLA in healthy donors (dated by TCRdb to about 2017). Libraries were prepared through the immunoSEQ multiplex PCR assay. The multiplex PCR relied on a mix of 60 forward primers for TCR Vbeta segments and 13 reverse primers for TCR Jbeta segments. Here the immuneACCESS table is served through TCRdb, limited to in-frame sequences with V and J called. Missing clones are a known gap in these copies; in checked studies unresolved V genes cover under half, and the rest lacks a known reason. This sample comprises around 140,000 clones, more than 65% of them detected only once. 4.2% of the sample is in the top ten clones. The sequenced sample consisted of PBMCs. These TCRs come from a male donor in good health and CMV-seropositive.

The chain links TRBV7-9 to TRBJ2-2, with TRBD2 matching 10 bases. V was pared by 5 bases and J by 5 bases, with 14 bases of the junction left unmatched. Germline CDR1 is SEHNR and CDR2 is FQNEAQ (reference sequence). The CDR3 covers 18 residues. DNA of the CDR3: TGTGCCAGCAGCCCCGAGCAGCGGGGGGGCCTTTGGACCGGGGAGCTGTTTTTT. Translating it yields CASSPEQRGGLWTGELFF.

The gene calls are TRBV6-1 and TRBJ2-7; tentative D call: TRBD2 (5 bases). The germline CDR1 and CDR2 sequences are MNHNS and SASEGT. This CDR3 is built from 13 residues. V lost 6 bases and J 0 bases, leaving 9 bases between the germline ends. The CDR3 sequence: CASSVGISYEQYF. The CDR3 DNA sequence: TGTGCCAGCAGCGTCGGGATCTCCTACGAGCAGTACTTC.

The V and J genes are TRBV6-1 and TRBJ2-7; 11 bases align to TRBD1. The CDR3 runs to 15 residues. The V gene end was trimmed by 8 bases and the J gene end by 3 bases; junction bases not matched to a gene: 9. Germline V gene data show CDR1 as MNHNS and CDR2 as SASEGT. DNA for the CDR3: TGTGCCAGCTCCAAAGGCGGGACAGGGGGCTACGAGCAGTACTTC. It translates to CASSKGGTGGYEQYF.

The J gene is TRBJ2-7, the V gene TRBV2, with unresolved D. Trimming pared 6 bases from V and 3 bases from J, leaving 12 bases between. Germline CDR1 reads SNHLY; CDR2 reads FYNNEI. CDR3 length: 13 residues. CDR3 amino acids: CASSPGFGYEQYF. In DNA form, the CDR3 reads TGTGCCAGCAGCCCGGGTTTCGGCTACGAGCAGTACTTC.

This clone was picked up a small number of times. At one end, the junction sequence differs from germline, possibly due to a read error. The chain employs TRBV2 and TRBJ1-5; no reliable D call. From germline, CDR1 is SNHLY and CDR2 FYNNEI. This CDR3 region has 13 residues. CDR3 DNA sequence: TGTGCCAGCAGTGGGGGTAGCGATCAGCCCCAGCATTTT. Protein product: CASSGGSDQPQHF.